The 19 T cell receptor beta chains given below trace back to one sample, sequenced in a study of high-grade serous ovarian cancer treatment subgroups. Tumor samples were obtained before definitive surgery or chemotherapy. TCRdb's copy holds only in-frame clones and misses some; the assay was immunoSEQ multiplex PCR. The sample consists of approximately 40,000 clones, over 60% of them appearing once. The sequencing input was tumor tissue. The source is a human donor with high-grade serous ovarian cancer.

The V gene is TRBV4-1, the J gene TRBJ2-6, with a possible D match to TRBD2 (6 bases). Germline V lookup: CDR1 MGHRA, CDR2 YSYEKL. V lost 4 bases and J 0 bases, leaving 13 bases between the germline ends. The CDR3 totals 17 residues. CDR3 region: CASSPREAFSGANVLTF. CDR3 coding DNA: TGCGCCAGCAGCCCGAGGGAGGCCTTCTCTGGGGCCAACGTCCTGACTTTC.

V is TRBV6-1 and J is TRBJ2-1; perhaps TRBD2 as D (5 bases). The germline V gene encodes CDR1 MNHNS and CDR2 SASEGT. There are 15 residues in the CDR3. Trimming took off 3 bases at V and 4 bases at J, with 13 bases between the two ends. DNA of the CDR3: TGTGCCAGCAGTGAGAGCGGAACCACTTACAATGAGCAGTTCTTC. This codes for CASSESGTTYNEQFF.

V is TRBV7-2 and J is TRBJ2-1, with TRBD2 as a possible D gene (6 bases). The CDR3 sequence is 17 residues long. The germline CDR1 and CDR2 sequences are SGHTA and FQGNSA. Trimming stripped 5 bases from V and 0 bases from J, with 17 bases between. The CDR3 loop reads CASSLSGLAASYNEQFF. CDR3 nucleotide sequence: TGTGCCAGCAGCCTTAGCGGCTTAGCGGCCTCCTACAATGAGCAGTTCTTC.

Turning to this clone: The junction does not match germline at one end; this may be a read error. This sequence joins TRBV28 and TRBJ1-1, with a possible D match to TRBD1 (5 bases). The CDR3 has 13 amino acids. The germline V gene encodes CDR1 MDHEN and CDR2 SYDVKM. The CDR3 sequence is CASSLAGNTEVFF. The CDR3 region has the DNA TGTGCCAGCAGTTTGGCAGGGAACACTGAAGTTTTCTTT.

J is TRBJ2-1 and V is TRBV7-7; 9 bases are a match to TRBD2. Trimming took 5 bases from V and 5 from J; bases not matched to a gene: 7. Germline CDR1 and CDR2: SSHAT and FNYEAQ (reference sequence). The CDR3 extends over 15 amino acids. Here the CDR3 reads CASSPRLAVNNEQFF. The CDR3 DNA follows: TGTGCCAGCAGCCCGAGACTAGCGGTAAACAATGAGCAGTTCTTC.

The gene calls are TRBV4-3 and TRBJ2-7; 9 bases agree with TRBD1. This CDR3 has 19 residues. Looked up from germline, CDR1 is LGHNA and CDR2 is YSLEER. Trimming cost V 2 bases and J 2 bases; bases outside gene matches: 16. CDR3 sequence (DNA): TGCGCCAGCAGCCAATACCGGGACAGGGTTCTGGTGGGGACCTACGAGCAGTACTTC. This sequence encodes CASSQYRDRVLVGTYEQYF.

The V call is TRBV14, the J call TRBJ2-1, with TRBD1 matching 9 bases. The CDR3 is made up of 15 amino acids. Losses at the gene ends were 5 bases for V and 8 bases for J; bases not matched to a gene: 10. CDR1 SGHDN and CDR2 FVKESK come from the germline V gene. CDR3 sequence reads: CASSSWDRVLDEQFF. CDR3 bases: TGTGCCAGCAGCTCGTGGGACAGGGTTTTGGATGAGCAGTTCTTC.

The CDR3 loop reads CASGTQGGGEAFF. CDR3 nucleotides: TGTGCCAGTGGGACCCAGGGAGGTGGTGAAGCTTTCTTT. The chain employs TRBV19 and TRBJ1-1; the D gene is possibly TRBD1 (5 bases). Trimming left V 8 bases short and J 7 bases short, with 17 bases between. The CDR3 extends over 13 amino acids. Per germline, CDR1 LNHDA and CDR2 SQIVND (reference sequence). The full variable domain, in which reference TRBV19 and TRBJ1-1 provide the parts outside the CDR3, is DGGITQSPKYLFRKEGQNVTLSCEQNLNHDAMYWYRQDPGQGLRLIYYSQIVNDFQKGDIAEGYSVSREKKESFPLTVTSAQKNPTAFYLCASGTQGGGEAFFGQGTRLTVV.

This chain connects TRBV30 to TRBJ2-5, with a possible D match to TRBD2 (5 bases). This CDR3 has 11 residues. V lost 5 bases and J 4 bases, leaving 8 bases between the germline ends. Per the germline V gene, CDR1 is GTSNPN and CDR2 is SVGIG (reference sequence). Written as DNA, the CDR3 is TGTGCCTGGGAGGGTGGAGAGACCCAGTACTTC. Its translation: CAWEGGETQYF.

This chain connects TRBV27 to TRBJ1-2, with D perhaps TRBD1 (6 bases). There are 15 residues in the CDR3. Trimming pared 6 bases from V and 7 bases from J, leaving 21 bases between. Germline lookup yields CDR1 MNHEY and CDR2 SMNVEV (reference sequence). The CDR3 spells CASSPAGATGGGYTF. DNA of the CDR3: TGTGCCAGCAGCCCCGCCGGAGCGACAGGAGGTGGCTACACCTTC.

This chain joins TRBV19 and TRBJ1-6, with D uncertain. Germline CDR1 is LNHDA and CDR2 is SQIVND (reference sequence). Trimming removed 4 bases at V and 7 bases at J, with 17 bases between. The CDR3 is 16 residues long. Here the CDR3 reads CASSTSLSGFNSPLHF. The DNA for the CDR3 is TGTGCCAGTAGTACATCCCTCAGCGGGTTCAATTCACCCCTCCACTTT.

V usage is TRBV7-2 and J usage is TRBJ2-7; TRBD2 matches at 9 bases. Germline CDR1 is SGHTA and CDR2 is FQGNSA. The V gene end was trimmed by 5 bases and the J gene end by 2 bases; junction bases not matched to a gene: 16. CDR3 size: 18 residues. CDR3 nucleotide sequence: TGTGCCAGCAGCCGTTCGCCCTCGACTAGCGGCGCTACCTACGAGCAGTACTTC. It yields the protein CASSRSPSTSGATYEQYF.

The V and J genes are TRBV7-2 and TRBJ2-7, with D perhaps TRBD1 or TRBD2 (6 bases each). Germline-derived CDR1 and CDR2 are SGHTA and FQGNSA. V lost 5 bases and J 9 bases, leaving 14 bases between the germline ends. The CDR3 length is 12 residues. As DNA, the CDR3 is TGTGCCAGCAGCGGAGGGGGGTTCGTGCAGTACTTC. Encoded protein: CASSGGGFVQYF. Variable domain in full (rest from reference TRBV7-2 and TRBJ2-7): GAGVSQSPSNKVTEKGKDVELRCDPISGHTALYWYRQSLGQGLEFLIYFQGNSAPDKSGLPSDRFSAERTGGSVSTLTIQRTQQEDSAVYLCASSGGGFVQYFGPGTRLTVT.

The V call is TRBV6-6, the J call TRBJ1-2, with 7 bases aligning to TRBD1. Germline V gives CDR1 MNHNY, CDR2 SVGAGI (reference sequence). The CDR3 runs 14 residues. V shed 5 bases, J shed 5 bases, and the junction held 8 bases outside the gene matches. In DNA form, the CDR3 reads TGTGCCAGCAGTGTCGGACAGGCCGATTATGGCTACACCTTC. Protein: CASSVGQADYGYTF.

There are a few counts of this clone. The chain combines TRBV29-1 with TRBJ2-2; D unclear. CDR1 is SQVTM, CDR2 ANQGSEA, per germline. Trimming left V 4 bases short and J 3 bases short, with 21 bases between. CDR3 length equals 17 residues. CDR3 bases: TGCAGCGTTGTTGCAGGCTTCGGATCCCGACACACCGGGGAGCTGTTTTTT. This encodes CSVVAGFGSRHTGELFF.

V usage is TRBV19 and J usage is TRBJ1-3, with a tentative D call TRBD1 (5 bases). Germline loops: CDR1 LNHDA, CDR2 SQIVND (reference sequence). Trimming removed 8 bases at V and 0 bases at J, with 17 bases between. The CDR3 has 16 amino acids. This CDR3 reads CASDDSGPYSGNTIYF. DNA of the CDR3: TGTGCCAGTGATGACTCAGGGCCTTACTCTGGAAACACCATATATTTT.

CDR3 sequence (DNA): TGTGCCAGCTCGTCCGGGGAAAACCGAAAACTGTTTTTT. Translation: CASSSGENRKLFF. V usage is TRBV18 and J usage is TRBJ1-4; the D is unclear. Between the trimmed V and J ends, which lost 6 bases and 10 bases, there was a span of 15 bases. CDR3 length equals 13 residues. Germline V gene sequence: CDR1 KGHSH, CDR2 LQKENI.

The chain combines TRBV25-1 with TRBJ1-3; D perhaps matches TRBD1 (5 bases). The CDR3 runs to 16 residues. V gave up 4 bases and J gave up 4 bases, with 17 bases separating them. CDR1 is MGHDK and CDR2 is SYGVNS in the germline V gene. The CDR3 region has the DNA TGTGCCAGCAGTGGAGGGGCCCCTCCGGGGGGAAACACCATATATTTT. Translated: CASSGGAPPGGNTIYF.

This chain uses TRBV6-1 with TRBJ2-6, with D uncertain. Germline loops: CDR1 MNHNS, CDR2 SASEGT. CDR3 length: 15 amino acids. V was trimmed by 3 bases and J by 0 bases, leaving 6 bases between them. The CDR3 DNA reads TGTGCCAGCAGTGACATCAACTCTGGGGCCAACGTCCTGACTTTC. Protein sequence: CASSDINSGANVLTF.